Given below is one T cell receptor (beta chain) in context. What antigen it recognizes has not been identified. Base qualities are missing; no much larger clone stands one base away. The sample originates from a study of T cell responses to AZD1222 COVID-19 vaccine (dated by TCRdb to the early 2020s). Notes on the research overall: AZD1222 recipients given second doses at about 4 weeks or at about 12 weeks were pooled, since spike-specific TCR depth and breadth were not found to differ between the two schedules. A total of over 230 trial participants underwent TCR sequencing, of whom more than 200 had received two doses of AZD1222 and 26 had received two doses of the MenACWY control vaccine. Trial participants were enrolled into age subgroups of 18-55, 56-69 and 70-plus years, which contained about 150, 28 and 57 TCR-sequenced participants, respectively.

The germline V and J ends show losses of 5 bases and 0 bases respectively, and no gene match explains 14 bases of the junction. The CDR3 runs 20 amino acids, cysteine and phenylalanine included. The retained sequence is limited to the CDR3, 60 bases, with the frame set at the first base. CDR1 and CDR2 are drawn from the germline V gene (reference sequence): LNHDA, SQIVND. The CDR3 regions of human TCRbeta chains were subjected to immunosequencing. The original pipeline was this. TCRs in the repertoires were matched against a reference library of SARS-CoV-2-specific TCRs that had been generated with the MIRA antigen-specificity platform. Breadth meant the fraction of unique TCRs that were SARS-CoV-2-associated, whereas depth meant the fraction of total T cells that were SARS-CoV-2-associated. Using the MIRA data, every spike-specific TCR was mapped to the spike region that the TCR reacted to and assigned to either a CD4 or a CD8 class. Log10-transformed breadth and depth values were compared by one-way ANOVA with Sidak's multiple comparisons tests. Held by TCRdb, this immuneACCESS table contains in-frame sequences only and omits some clones. Under half of the omission traces to an unresolved V gene where checked; the cause of the rest is unknown. Clone size and the V and J calls come from that table; the DNA yielded D and trimming. For this sample the table gives over 130,000 clones, of which almost 90% were detected only once. The biggest ten clones account for 3% to 4.5% of the sample.

The paper's findings and limits, for the study overall: Reportedly, close to half of the unique spike-specific TCRs recognized epitopes lying outside the regions that are mutated in the B.1.351 and B.1.1.7 variants. After two AZD1222 doses, spike-specific TCR breadth and depth were significantly higher than at day 0 and than in MenACWY recipients. The 56-69-year group was small, and its depth increase did not reach significance, likely because of low power. Participants were mostly white British and included more females than males, and it was suggested by the authors that clonal diversity may have been underestimated. Only five or six AZD1222 recipients were SARS-CoV-2 seropositive at baseline, limiting conclusions about previously exposed vaccinees. CD4 TCRs associated with the vaccine covered the entire spike protein, and the dominant responses were in regions 160-218 and 743-854. Because no day 14 peak-response samples were available, the repertoires could be characterized only after the peak T cell response.

In the paper's terms, the time point label means: baseline before first vaccination. The vaccinee samples were drawn from two UK trials, COV001 and COV002, one of which was a single-blind randomized controlled phase 2/3 trial testing AZD1222 (ChAdOx1 nCoV-19) in healthy adults. For TCRbeta chain sequencing, PBMC samples were collected from trial participants at day 0 and at day 28 after the second dose. This receptor was taken from an adult in good health. The source was peripheral blood, collected on day 0 of AZD1222 vaccination. The chain was built from TRBV19 and TRBJ2-1; TRBD2 agrees with 12 junctional bases. The CDR3 sequence is CASSPSFGLAGTRSYNEQFF. DNA sequence: TGTGCCAGTAGTCCCTCCTTTGGACTAGCGGGAACTCGCTCCTACAATGAGCAGTTCTTC. Extended through the reference TRBV19 and TRBJ2-1 proteins, this CDR3 yields the full variable domain: DGGITQSPKYLFRKEGQNVTLSCEQNLNHDAMYWYRQDPGQGLRLIYYSQIVNDFQKGDIAEGYSVSREKKESFPLTVTSAQKNPTAFYLCASSPSFGLAGTRSYNEQFFGPGTRLTVL.